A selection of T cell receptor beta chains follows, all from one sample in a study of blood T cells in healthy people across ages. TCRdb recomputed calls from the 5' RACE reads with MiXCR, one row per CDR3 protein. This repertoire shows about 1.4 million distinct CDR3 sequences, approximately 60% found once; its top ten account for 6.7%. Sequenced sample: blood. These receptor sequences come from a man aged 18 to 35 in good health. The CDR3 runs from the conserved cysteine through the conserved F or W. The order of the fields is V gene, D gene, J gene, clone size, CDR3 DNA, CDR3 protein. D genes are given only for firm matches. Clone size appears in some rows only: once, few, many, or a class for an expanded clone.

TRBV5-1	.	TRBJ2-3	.	TGCGCCAGCAGCCTCCTCCGGGGCACAGATACGCAGTATTTT	CASSLLRGTDTQYF
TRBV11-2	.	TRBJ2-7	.	TGTGCCAGCAGCGTCTACGGCGGGGCGATCTACGAGCAGTACTTC	CASSVYGGAIYEQYF
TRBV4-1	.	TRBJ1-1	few	TGCGCCAGCAGCTCCCGGGACCCAATGGACACTGAAGCTTTCTTT	CASSSRDPMDTEAFF
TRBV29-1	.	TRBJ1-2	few	TGCAGCGTTAAGGAGGGCTACACCTTC	CSVKEGYTF
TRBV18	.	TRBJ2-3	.	TGTGCCAGCTCACGCGGGGTACGGACAGATACGCAGTATTTT	CASSRGVRTDTQYF
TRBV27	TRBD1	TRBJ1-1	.	TGTGCCTCCGGGGAGGGGGGGACAGGGTGGAACACTGAAGCTTTCTTT	CASGEGGTGWNTEAFF
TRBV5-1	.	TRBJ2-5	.	TGCGCCAGCAGCTGGAGTGGCCCTCAAGAGACCCAGTACTTC	CASSWSGPQETQYF
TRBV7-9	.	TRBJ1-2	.	TGTGCCAGCCCAAGGGGGGCGGATCGAGGCTACACCTTC	CASPRGADRGYTF
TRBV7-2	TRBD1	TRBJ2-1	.	TGTGCCAGCAGCGCGGGACAGGGGGATGGTGAGCAGTTCTTC	CASSAGQGDGEQFF
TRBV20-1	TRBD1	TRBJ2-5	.	TGCAGTGCCCCGCACCCGGACAGGGGAAAAGGGACCCAGTACTTC	CSAPHPDRGKGTQYF
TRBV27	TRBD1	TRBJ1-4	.	TGTGCCAGCAGCCAGACAGGGGGCACTGAAAAACTGTTTTTT	CASSQTGGTEKLFF